This TCR beta chain derives from a study of blood T cell repertoires in COVID-19 (dated by TCRdb to the early 2020s). For the study in its entirety: Samples covering the acute and convalescent phases of COVID-19 were provided by collaborators in the United States, Italy and Spain. Sample metadata almost always included a de-identified subject ID, COVID-19 status, age in years and sex. The prospective study material was composed of cDNA or gDNA derived from T cells, B-cell-depleted T cells, or PBMCs. Deeply sampled blood TCRbeta repertoires from subjects exposed to, actively infected with, or recovered from COVID-19 were included in the dataset. HLA class I and class II types, where available, came from metadata supplied by the sample provider rather than from assay-based typing. Samples came from the ongoing ImmuneRACE study (first 160 participants) plus 1,254 subjects from 6 global collaborators. The repertoires were released in a freely available public database intended as a resource for research on the immune response to SARS-CoV-2. What the research found in general, with its limitations: How much clinical and demographic metadata was included differed by source and by participant, and the metadata was provided uncurated.

Each collaborating institution followed its own protocols to collect whole blood in K2EDTA tubes. For TCRbeta analysis, collaborator samples were shipped as frozen whole blood, as isolated PBMCs, or as DNA extracted from either sample type. TCRbeta CDR3 regions were amplified from genomic DNA by means of the immunoSEQ Assay, a bias-controlled multiplex PCR. Under the source paper's analysis protocol: The number of nucleated cells in each sample was estimated from the amplification of reference gene primers within the assay. To quantify the absolute abundance of each unique TCRbeta CDR3 rearrangement, sequence reads were collapsed and filtered. Productive Simpson clonality was computed per sample as the square root of Simpson's diversity index over productive rearrangements. As stored in TCRdb, this immuneACCESS dataset retains in-frame rearrangements with V and J assigned. A fraction of the clones does not appear; measured against another copy, unresolved V genes explain less than half of the discrepancy, and the remainder lacks a known reason. The V and J calls and clone size were taken over from that table, and D and trimming were inferred from the DNA. This sample lists fewer than 65,000 clones; 65% to 80% were detected once. The ten most abundant clones make up roughly 25% of the sample.

A word on this clone: Its antigen target is currently unknown. Base qualities are missing; no much larger clone stands one base away.

Trimming costs V 5 bases and J 4 bases, and their ends lie 6 bases apart. The CDR3, cysteine through phenylalanine, is 11 amino acids long. Solely the CDR3 DNA is kept, with 33 bases framed from the first base. The sequencing sample was made of peripheral blood. The clonotype was recovered from a man between 65 and 85 years old with acute or convalescent COVID-19. The chain joins TRBV12-3 or TRBV12-4 to TRBJ2-7, with the D gene not clear enough to name. The CDR3 is CASSSQYEQYF. At the DNA level, the sequence is TGTGCCAGCAGTAGCCAATACGAGCAGTACTTC.